This is a list of T cell receptor beta chains from one sample in a study of blood T cell repertoires in COVID-19. Profiled with immunoSEQ multiplex PCR; TCRdb holds only in-frame clones, not every one. This table has roughly 76,000 clones, roughly 90% appearing once. The sample taken for sequencing was PBMCs or T cells enriched from blood (not recorded which). The receptors shown here come from a woman in her fifties or sixties with acute COVID-19. The CDR3 runs from the conserved cysteine through the conserved F or W. Size tells how often a clone was seen (once, few, many) or the class of an expanded clone, and some rows leave it out.

V: TRBV19
size: -
J: TRBJ2-1
CDR3: CASSTRGGEQFF

V: TRBV10-3
size: -
J: TRBJ1-2
CDR3: CATRRQDYYGYTF

V: TRBV10-3
size: -
J: TRBJ2-3
CDR3: CAISEGLAGGTDTQYF

V: TRBV6-5
size: once
J: TRBJ1-2
CDR3: CASSYSKGVDYGYTF

V: TRBV5-1
size: -
J: TRBJ1-4
CDR3: CASSLASQAGNEKLFF

V: TRBV19
size: -
J: TRBJ2-3
CDR3: CATYSDLALCYTDTQYF

V: TRBV5-5
size: -
J: TRBJ1-1
CDR3: CASSLTTGGLNTEAFF

V: TRBV5-4
size: few
J: TRBJ2-7
CDR3: CASSRSGRENYEQYF

V: TRBV4-1
size: -
J: TRBJ1-2
CDR3: CASSHPESYGYTF

V: TRBV2
size: once
J: TRBJ1-5
CDR3: CASRAGTGGNQPQHF

V: TRBV7-6
size: -
J: TRBJ1-3
CDR3: CASSLTLDRASGNTIYF

V: TRBV12-3/TRBV12-4
size: once
J: TRBJ1-3
CDR3: CASSPLLGNTIYF

V: TRBV5-1
size: once
J: TRBJ2-7
CDR3: CASSLVGSGRISHEQYF

V: TRBV7-2
size: -
J: TRBJ2-7
CDR3: CASSLVGQGASYEQYF

V: TRBV6-5
size: -
J: TRBJ1-1
CDR3: CASSRGGSVATEAFF

V: TRBV19
size: -
J: TRBJ1-2
CDR3: CASSIRALGEYGYTF

V: TRBV18
size: -
J: TRBJ1-1
CDR3: CASSRTGTGAGTEAFF

V: TRBV19
size: -
J: TRBJ2-3
CDR3: CASSIGRFPDTQYF

V: TRBV6-5
size: -
J: TRBJ1-1
CDR3: CASSTGTGANEAFF

V: TRBV19
size: -
J: TRBJ1-2
CDR3: CASRKQGTGGYTF

V: TRBV6-5
size: -
J: TRBJ1-4
CDR3: CASSYRGGGEKLFF

V: TRBV6-6
size: -
J: TRBJ1-3
CDR3: CASSRGQGWGGNTIYF

V: TRBV6-1
size: -
J: TRBJ2-1
CDR3: CASSDRLAGGTYNEQFF

V: TRBV7-2
size: once
J: TRBJ1-3
CDR3: CASSLRGRDSGNTIYF

V: TRBV30
size: -
J: TRBJ2-1
CDR3: CAWALSERELFNEQFF

V: TRBV6-5
size: -
J: TRBJ2-7
CDR3: CASKRTGGVEQYF

V: TRBV19
size: -
J: TRBJ1-4
CDR3: CASSIVGGQLFF

V: TRBV18
size: -
J: TRBJ1-5
CDR3: CASSPTGDPRPQHF

V: TRBV29-1
size: once
J: TRBJ2-4
CDR3: CSVESPGGNIQYF

V: TRBV5-4
size: once
J: TRBJ1-6
CDR3: CASSLASSYNSPLHF

V: TRBV4-2
size: -
J: TRBJ1-2
CDR3: CASSQDRDPNYGYTF

V: TRBV5-1
size: few
J: TRBJ2-7
CDR3: CASSLELAGAYEQYF

V: TRBV3-1/TRBV3-2
size: -
J: TRBJ2-7
CDR3: CASSSWTGGGYEQYF

V: TRBV11-2
size: -
J: TRBJ2-5
CDR3: CASSAGGQETQYF

V: TRBV18
size: -
J: TRBJ1-4
CDR3: CASSPAGARGEKLFF

V: TRBV11-2
size: -
J: TRBJ1-3
CDR3: CASSRDRGSGNTIYF

V: TRBV9
size: -
J: TRBJ1-2
CDR3: CASSVGTGDSGYTF

V: TRBV24-1
size: -
J: TRBJ1-1
CDR3: CATRGAENTEAFF

V: TRBV2
size: -
J: TRBJ1-1
CDR3: CASSGNRATEAFF

V: TRBV12-5
size: -
J: TRBJ1-4
CDR3: CASGQGQVKEKLFF

V: TRBV7-2
size: -
J: TRBJ1-1
CDR3: CASSLPRVVEAFF

V: TRBV5-1
size: -
J: TRBJ1-2
CDR3: CASSPGVDYGYTF

V: TRBV11-2
size: -
J: TRBJ2-1
CDR3: CASSPITGSYNEQFF

V: TRBV5-6
size: -
J: TRBJ1-2
CDR3: CASSTAPGDDYGYTF

V: TRBV12-5
size: -
J: TRBJ1-5
CDR3: CASGLVINIDLQQPQHF

V: TRBV5-6
size: -
J: TRBJ2-7
CDR3: CASSLTGGDEQYF

V: TRBV10-3
size: -
J: TRBJ2-6
CDR3: CAISTGQLNSGANVLTF

V: TRBV5-4
size: -
J: TRBJ2-5
CDR3: CASSLGGTSGPQETQYF

V: TRBV9
size: -
J: TRBJ2-5
CDR3: CASSVGTSGGRETQYF

V: TRBV5-1
size: -
J: TRBJ2-4
CDR3: CASSLDGGAGKNIQYF

V: TRBV5-1
size: -
J: TRBJ2-1
CDR3: CASSSNTSSYNEQFF

V: TRBV4-3
size: -
J: TRBJ1-3
CDR3: CASSQDGTGGNGNTIYF

V: TRBV7-9
size: -
J: TRBJ2-5
CDR3: CASSLVTVQETQYF

V: TRBV3-1/TRBV3-2
size: -
J: TRBJ2-7
CDR3: CASSLSLAGRDEQYF